The 9 T cell receptor beta chains below were found in one sample sequenced in a study of kidney transplant recipient with SARS-CoV-2 infection (dated by TCRdb to the early 2020s). Sequencer: Illumina MiSeq. TCRdb redid the processing of the public reads, applying fastp at Q25 and MiXCR, and retained in-frame beta chains. Each CDR3 protein gets just one entry, which takes the most common genes and DNA from the rows behind it. The sample yields 200,000 to 300,000 distinct CDR3 sequences; less than 35% were counted once. The ten most abundant clones make up almost 7.5% of the sample. The label giving this sample's time point can be read as: pre-pandemic baseline sample and day 111 after first positive SARS-CoV-2 test. Here the sequenced sample was a blood sample, taken at baseline and on day 111 from a kidney transplant recipient. The receptors were sampled from a male patient aged 30 to 40 who had COVID-19 and was a kidney transplant recipient. Post transplant, some T cells may arise from the graft donor.

The chain joins TRBV6-5 to TRBJ2-1; D remains unclear. The germline V and J ends were trimmed by 3 bases and 12 bases, with 12 bases remaining between them. Germline V gene lookup returns CDR1 MNHEY and CDR2 SVGAGI. This CDR3 region has 12 residues. The CDR3 region is CASSYLGGGQFF. Here the CDR3 DNA reads TGTGCCAGCAGTTATCTGGGCGGTGGGCAGTTCTTC.

This clonotype was found many times. V and J are TRBV4-2 and TRBJ2-1; D call uncertain. The length of the CDR3 is 16 residues. The germline CDR1 and CDR2 sequences are LGHNA and YNFKEQ. V was trimmed by 0 bases and J by 6 bases, leaving 15 bases between them. CDR3 DNA sequence: TGTGCCAGCAGCCAAGATTGGCGGCCCCCTGGCAATGAGCAGTTCTTC. This encodes CASSQDWRPPGNEQFF.

Concerning this clonotype itself: This sequence may be a read error, since a much larger clone differs from it by one base. The chain links TRBV7-9 to TRBJ2-7; D gene unclear. Germline CDR1 is SEHNR and CDR2 is FQNEAQ (reference sequence). This CDR3 contains 14 residues. This chain's CDR3 is CASKPGRADYGQYF. The CDR3 coding sequence is TGTGCCAGCAAGCCGGGTAGGGCAGATTACGGGCAGTACTTC.

V is TRBV9 and J is TRBJ2-1; D call uncertain. The CDR3 contains 13 residues. V lost 6 bases to trimming and J lost 2 bases, with 9 bases between them. CDR1 and CDR2 from the germline V gene are SGDLS and YYNGEE. The DNA for the CDR3 is TGTGCCAGCACCACAGAGGCCTACAATGAGCAGTTCTTC. It codes for CASTTEAYNEQFF. The variable domain in full, completed from reference TRBV9 and TRBJ2-1, reads DSGVTQTPKHLITATGQRVTLRCSPRSGDLSVYWYQQSLDQGLQFLIQYYNGEERAKGNILERFSAQQFPDLHSELNLSSLELGDSALYFCASTTEAYNEQFFGPGTRLTVL.

On this clonotype: A far larger clone is just one base off, so this is likely a read error. This chain joins TRBV5-8 and TRBJ2-6; a possible D gene is TRBD1 (5 bases). The J call may be in error: the DNA end matches TRBJ2-7 better. The CDR3 runs 13 residues. CDR1 and CDR2 (germline): SGHTS, YDEGEE. CDR3 in amino acids: CAGSLGQADEQYF. The CDR3 region has the DNA TGTGCCGGCAGCTTGGGGCAGGCTGACGAGCAGTACTTC.

The rearrangement joins TRBV5-1 to TRBJ2-5, with D possibly TRBD1 on 6 matching bases. Trimming removed 1 base at V and 5 bases at J, with 18 bases between. Germline CDR1 SGHRS, CDR2 YFSETQ. The CDR3 is 16 amino acids. CDR3 nucleotide sequence: TGCGCCAGCAGCTTGCCGAGACAGGTTGGTCAGGAGACCCAGTACTTC. As protein: CASSLPRQVGQETQYF.

Worth noting for this clonotype: Possible read error: a much larger clone is one base away. This CDR3 is CASSYAGTDTQYF. DNA of the CDR3: TGTGCCAGCAGTTACGCCGGCACAGATACGCAGTATTTT. The genes are TRBV6-8 and TRBJ2-3, with no clear D. Trimming removed 2 bases from V and 1 base from J, with 4 bases in between. This CDR3 contains 13 residues. Germline assignment: CDR1 MNHGY and CDR2 SAAAGT.

With regard to this clonotype: A much more abundant neighbour one base away suggests this may be a read error. The chain joins TRBV3-1 to TRBJ1-2; D is unresolved. Trimming removed 5 bases from V and 4 bases from J, with 23 bases in between. CDR3 length equals 17 residues. The germline gives CDR1 LGHDT, CDR2 YNNKEL (reference sequence). CDR3 sequence: CASSIFSTLRKAYGYTF. For the CDR3, the DNA is TGTGCCAGCAGCATCTTTAGCACCCTTCGAAAGGCCTATGGCTACACCTTC. The complete variable domain, with remaining parts taken from reference TRBV3-1 and TRBJ1-2, reads DTAVSQTPKYLVTQMGNDKSIKCEQNLGHDTMYWYKQDSKKFLKIMFSYNNKELIINETVPNRFSPKSPDKAHLNLHINSLELGDSAVYFCASSIFSTLRKAYGYTFGSGTRLTVV.

Notes on this clonotype: A clone one base away is much larger, so this may be a read error. The V gene is TRBV13, the J gene TRBJ2-1; 14 bases fit TRBD2. Germline CDR1 PRHDT, CDR2 FYEKMQ (reference sequence). The CDR3 has 18 amino acids. CDR3 in amino acids: CASSLGGLAGGRSGTQCF. In DNA, the CDR3 is TGTGCCAGCAGCTTAGGAGGACTAGCGGGAGGTCGCTCCGGTACGCAGTGTTTT.